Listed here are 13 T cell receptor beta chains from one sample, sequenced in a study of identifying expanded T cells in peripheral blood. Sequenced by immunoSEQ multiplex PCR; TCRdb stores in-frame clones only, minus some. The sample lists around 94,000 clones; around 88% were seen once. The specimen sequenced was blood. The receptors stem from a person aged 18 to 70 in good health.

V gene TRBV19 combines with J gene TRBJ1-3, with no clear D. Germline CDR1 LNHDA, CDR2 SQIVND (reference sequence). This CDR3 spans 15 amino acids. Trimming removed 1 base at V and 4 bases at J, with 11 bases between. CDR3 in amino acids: CASSIGAARGNTIYF. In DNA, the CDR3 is TGTGCCAGTAGTATAGGGGCCGCGCGAGGAAACACCATATATTTT.

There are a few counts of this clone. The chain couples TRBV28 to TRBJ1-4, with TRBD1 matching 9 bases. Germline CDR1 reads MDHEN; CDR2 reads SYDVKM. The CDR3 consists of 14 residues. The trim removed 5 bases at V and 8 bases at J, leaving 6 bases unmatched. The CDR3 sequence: CASSPGQGYEKLFF. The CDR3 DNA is TGTGCCAGCAGTCCGGGACAGGGTTACGAAAAACTGTTTTTT.

The CDR3 nucleotides read TGTGCCAGTTCCACAACCAGGGTTACCACTGAAGCTTTCTTT. This encodes CASSTTRVTTEAFF. V is TRBV18 and J is TRBJ1-1, with TRBD1 as a possible D gene (5 bases). Germline V CDR1 and CDR2: KGHSH, LQKENI. The CDR3 is 14 amino acids. V shed 9 bases and J shed 4 bases, with 18 bases lying between them.

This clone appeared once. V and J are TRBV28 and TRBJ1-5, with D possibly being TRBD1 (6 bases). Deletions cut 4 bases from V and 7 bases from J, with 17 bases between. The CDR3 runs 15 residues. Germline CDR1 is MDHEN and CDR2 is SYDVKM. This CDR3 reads CASSSGTFFGQPQHF. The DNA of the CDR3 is TGTGCCAGCAGTTCCGGGACATTCTTCGGCCAGCCCCAGCATTTT.

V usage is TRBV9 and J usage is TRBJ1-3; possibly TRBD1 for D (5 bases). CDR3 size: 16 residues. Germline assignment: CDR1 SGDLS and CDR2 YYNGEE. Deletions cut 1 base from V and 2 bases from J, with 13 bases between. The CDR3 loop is CASSVKGAGAGNTIYF. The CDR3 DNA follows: TGTGCCAGCAGCGTAAAAGGGGCTGGGGCTGGAAACACCATATATTTT.

CDR3 bases: TGTGCCAGCAGCTTAGCGGGGACTAGCGGGAGTGTCTACGAGCAGTACTTC. It is translated as CASSLAGTSGSVYEQYF. The chain links TRBV7-8 to TRBJ2-7; 14 bases align to TRBD2. CDR1 is SGHVS and CDR2 is FQNEAQ in the germline V gene. J was trimmed by 3 bases and V by 0 bases; bases with no gene match: 4. CDR3 length: 17 amino acids. Based on the CDR3 plus reference TRBV7-8 and TRBJ2-7, the full variable domain is GAGVSQSPRYKVAKRGQDVALRCDPISGHVSLFWYQQALGQGPEFLTYFQNEAQLDKSGLPSDRFFAERPEGSVSTLKIQRTQQEDSAVYLCASSLAGTSGSVYEQYFGPGTRLTVT.

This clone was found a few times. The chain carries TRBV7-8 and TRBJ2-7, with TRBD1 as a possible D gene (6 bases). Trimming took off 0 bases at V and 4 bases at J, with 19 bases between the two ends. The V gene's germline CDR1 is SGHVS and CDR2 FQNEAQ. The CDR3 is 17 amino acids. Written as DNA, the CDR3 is TGTGCCAGCAGCTTAGCCAGGGGCCCCCGCAGGGTGTACGAGCAGTACTTC. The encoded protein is CASSLARGPRRVYEQYF. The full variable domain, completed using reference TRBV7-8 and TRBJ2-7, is GAGVSQSPRYKVAKRGQDVALRCDPISGHVSLFWYQQALGQGPEFLTYFQNEAQLDKSGLPSDRFFAERPEGSVSTLKIQRTQQEDSAVYLCASSLARGPRRVYEQYFGPGTRLTVT.

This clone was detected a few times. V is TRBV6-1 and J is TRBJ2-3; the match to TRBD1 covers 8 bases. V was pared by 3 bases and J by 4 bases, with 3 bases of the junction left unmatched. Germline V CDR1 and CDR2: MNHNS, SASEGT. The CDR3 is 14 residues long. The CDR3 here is CASSESGGPDTQYF. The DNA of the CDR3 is TGTGCCAGCAGTGAGTCAGGGGGCCCAGATACGCAGTATTTT.

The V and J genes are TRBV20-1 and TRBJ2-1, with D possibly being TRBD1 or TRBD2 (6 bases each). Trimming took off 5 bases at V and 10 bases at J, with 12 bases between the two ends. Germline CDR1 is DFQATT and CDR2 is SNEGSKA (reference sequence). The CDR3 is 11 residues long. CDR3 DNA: TGCAGTGCTTCTACCGGGGGCGAGCAGTTCTTC. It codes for CSASTGGEQFF.

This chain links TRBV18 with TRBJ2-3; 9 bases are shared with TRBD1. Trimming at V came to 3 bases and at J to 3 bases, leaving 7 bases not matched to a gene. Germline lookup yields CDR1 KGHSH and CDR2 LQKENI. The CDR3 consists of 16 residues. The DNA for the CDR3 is TGTGCCAGCTCACCTCGCGGACAGGGGAGAACAGATACGCAGTATTTT. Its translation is CASSPRGQGRTDTQYF.

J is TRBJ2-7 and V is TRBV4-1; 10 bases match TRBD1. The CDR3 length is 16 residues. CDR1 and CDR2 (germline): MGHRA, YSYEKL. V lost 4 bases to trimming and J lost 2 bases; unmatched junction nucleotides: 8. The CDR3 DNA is TGCGCCAGCAGCCGAGGCCGGGACAGGGGCGCCTACGAGCAGTACTTC. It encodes CASSRGRDRGAYEQYF.

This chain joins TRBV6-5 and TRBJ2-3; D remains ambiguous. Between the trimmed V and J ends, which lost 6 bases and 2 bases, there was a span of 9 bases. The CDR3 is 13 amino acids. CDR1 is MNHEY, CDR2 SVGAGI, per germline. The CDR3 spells CASSLPHTDTQYF. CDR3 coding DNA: TGTGCCAGCAGCCTACCCCACACAGATACGCAGTATTTT.

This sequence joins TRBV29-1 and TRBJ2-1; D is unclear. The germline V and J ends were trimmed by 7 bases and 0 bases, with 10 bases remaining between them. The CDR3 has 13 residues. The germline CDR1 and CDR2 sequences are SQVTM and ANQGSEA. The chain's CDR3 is CSGHSNSYNEQFF. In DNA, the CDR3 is TGCAGCGGTCACTCGAACTCCTACAATGAGCAGTTCTTC.